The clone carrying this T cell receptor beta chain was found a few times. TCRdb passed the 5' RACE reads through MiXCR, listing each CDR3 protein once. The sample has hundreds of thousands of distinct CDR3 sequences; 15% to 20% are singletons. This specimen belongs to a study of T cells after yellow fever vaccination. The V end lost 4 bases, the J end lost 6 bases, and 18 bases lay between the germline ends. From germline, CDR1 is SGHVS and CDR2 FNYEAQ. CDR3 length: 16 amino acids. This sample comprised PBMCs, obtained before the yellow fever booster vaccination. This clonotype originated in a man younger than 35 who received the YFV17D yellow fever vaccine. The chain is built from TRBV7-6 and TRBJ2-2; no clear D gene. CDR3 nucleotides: TGTGCCAGCAGCTCAAACAAGGGCAGGCCTGCCGGGGAGCTGTTTTTT. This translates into CASSSNKGRPAGELFF.